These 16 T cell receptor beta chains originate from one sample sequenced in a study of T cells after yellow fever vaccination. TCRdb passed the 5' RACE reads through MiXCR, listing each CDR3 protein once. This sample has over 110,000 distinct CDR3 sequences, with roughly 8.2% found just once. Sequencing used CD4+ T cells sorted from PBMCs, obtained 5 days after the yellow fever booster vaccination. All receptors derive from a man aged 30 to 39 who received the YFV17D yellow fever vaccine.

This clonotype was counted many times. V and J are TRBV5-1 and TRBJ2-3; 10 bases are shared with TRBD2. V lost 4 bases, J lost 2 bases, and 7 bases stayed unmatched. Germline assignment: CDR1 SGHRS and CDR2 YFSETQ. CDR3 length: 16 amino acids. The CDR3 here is CASSQIAGGYTDTQYF. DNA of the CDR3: TGCGCCAGCAGCCAAATAGCGGGAGGCTACACAGATACGCAGTATTTT.

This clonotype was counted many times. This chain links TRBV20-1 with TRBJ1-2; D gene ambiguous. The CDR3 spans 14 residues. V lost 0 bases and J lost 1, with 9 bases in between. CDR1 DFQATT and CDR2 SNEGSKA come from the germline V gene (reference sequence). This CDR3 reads CSARDSRINYGYTF. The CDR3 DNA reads TGCAGTGCTAGAGATTCCCGGATTAACTATGGCTACACCTTC.

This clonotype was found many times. The CDR3 DNA is TGTGCCAGCAGCGACAGGGGGCTTAGGAACACTGAAGCTTTCTTT. It encodes CASSDRGLRNTEAFF. This chain connects TRBV5-8 to TRBJ1-1, with 10 bases identical to TRBD1. The CDR3 length is 15 residues. After removal of 4 bases from V and 1 base from J, the junction contained 4 bases not matched to a gene. The germline V gene has CDR1 SGHTS and CDR2 YDEGEE. The entire variable domain, with the rest obtained from reference TRBV5-8 and TRBJ1-1, is as follows: EAGVTQSPTHLIKTRGQQATLRCSPISGHTSVYWYQQALGLGLQFLLWYDEGEERNRGNFPPRFSGRQFPNYSSELNVNALELEDSALYLCASSDRGLRNTEAFFGQGTRLTVV.

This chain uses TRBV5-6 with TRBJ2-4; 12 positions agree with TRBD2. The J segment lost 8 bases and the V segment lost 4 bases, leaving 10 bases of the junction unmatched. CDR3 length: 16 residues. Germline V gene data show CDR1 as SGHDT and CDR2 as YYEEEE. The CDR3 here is CASSTRLAGDRDIQYF. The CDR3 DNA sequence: TGTGCCAGCAGCACCAGACTAGCGGGAGATCGGGACATTCAGTACTTC.

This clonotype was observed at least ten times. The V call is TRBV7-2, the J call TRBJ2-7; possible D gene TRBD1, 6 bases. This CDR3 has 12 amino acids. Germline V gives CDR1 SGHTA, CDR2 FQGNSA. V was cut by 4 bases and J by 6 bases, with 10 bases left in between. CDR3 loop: CASSSRGSEQYF. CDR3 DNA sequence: TGTGCCAGCAGCTCTAGGGGGTCCGAGCAGTACTTC.

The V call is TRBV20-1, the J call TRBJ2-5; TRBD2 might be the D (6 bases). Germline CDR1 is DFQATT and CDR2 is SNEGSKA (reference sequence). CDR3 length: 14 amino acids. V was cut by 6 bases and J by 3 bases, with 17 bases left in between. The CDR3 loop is CSASGLGNKETQYF. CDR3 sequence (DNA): TGCAGTGCCAGCGGGCTGGGGAACAAAGAGACCCAGTACTTC.

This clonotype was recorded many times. The CDR3 loop is CSGRERAGVSTDTQYF. CDR3 sequence (DNA): TGCAGCGGCAGGGAGCGAGCGGGAGTCTCAACAGATACGCAGTATTTT. The chain carries TRBV29-1 and TRBJ2-3; 8 bases line up with TRBD2. With 7 bases clipped from V and 3 bases from J, the junction kept 15 bases outside the gene matches. The germline gives CDR1 SQVTM, CDR2 ANQGSEA. CDR3 length: 16 amino acids.

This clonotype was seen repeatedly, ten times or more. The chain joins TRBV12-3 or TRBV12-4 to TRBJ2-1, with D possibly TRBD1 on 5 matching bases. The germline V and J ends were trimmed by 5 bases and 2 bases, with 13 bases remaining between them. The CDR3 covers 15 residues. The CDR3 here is CASSEGVRPYNEQFF. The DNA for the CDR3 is TGTGCCAGCAGTGAAGGGGTTCGCCCCTACAATGAGCAGTTCTTC.

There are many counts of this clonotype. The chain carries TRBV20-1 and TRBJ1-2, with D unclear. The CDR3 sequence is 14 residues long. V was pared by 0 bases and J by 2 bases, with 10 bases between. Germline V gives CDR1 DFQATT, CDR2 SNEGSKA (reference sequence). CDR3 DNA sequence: TGCAGTGCTAGAGATCGCCTATTGAACTATGGCTACACCTTC. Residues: CSARDRLLNYGYTF.

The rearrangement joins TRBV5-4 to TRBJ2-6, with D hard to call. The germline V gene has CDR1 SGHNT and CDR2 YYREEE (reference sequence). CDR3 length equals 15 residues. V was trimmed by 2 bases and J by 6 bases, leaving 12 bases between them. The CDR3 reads CASSLRTTEANVLTF. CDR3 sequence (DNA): TGTGCCAGCAGCTTACGGACCACTGAGGCCAACGTCCTGACTTTC.

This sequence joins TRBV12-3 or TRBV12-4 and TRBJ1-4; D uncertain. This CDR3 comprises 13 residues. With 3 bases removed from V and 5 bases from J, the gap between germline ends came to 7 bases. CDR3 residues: CASSFVVNEKLFF. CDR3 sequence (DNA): TGTGCCAGCAGTTTTGTAGTAAATGAAAAACTGTTTTTT.

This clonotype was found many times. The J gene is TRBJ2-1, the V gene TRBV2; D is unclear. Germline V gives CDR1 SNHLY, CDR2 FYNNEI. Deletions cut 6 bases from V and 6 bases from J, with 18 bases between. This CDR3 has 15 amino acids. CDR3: CASSYTYGIGNEQFF. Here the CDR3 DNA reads TGTGCCAGCAGCTATACGTACGGTATTGGCAATGAGCAGTTCTTC.

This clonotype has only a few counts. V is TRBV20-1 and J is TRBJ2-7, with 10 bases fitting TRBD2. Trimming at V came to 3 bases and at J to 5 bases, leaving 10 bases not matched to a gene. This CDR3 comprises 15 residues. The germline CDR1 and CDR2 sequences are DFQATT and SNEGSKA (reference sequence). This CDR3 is CSASGSAGGFNEQYF. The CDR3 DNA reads TGCAGTGCTAGTGGATCAGCGGGAGGGTTTAACGAGCAGTACTTC.

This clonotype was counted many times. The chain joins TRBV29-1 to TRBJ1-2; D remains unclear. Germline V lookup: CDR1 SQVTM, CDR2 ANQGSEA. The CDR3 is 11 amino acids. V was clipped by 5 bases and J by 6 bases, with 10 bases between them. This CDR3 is CSVSEVNGYTF. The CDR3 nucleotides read TGCAGCGTTAGTGAGGTTAATGGCTACACCTTC.

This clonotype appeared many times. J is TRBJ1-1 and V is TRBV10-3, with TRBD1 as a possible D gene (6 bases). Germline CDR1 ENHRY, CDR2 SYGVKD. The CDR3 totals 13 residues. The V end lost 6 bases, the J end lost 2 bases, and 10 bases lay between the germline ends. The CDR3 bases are TGTGCCATCAGCAAACAGGGTAACACTGAAGCTTTCTTT. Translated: CAISKQGNTEAFF.

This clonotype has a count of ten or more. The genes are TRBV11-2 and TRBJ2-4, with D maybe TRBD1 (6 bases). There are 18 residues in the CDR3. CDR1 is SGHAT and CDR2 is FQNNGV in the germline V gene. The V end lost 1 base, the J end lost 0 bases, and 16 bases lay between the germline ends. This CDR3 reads CASSLVGQRFVAKNIQYF. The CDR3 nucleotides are TGTGCCAGCAGCTTAGTAGGACAGCGATTTGTAGCCAAAAACATTCAGTACTTC.